These 5 T cell receptor beta chains originate from one sample sequenced in a study of cytomegalovirus exposure and HLA in healthy donors. PCR employed 60 Vbeta and 13 Jbeta primers. This table comes from immunoSEQ multiplex PCR, and its TCRdb copy is limited to in-frame clones, with some not included. The table has about 240,000 clones, approximately 82% seen once. Sequencing was performed on PBMCs. Receptors were obtained from a woman aged 55-70 years in good health and CMV-seropositive.

J is TRBJ2-7 and V is TRBV4-1, with D perhaps matching TRBD2 (5 bases). V was shortened by 4 bases and J by 3 bases, with 16 bases between the two germline ends. The CDR3 has 15 amino acids. The V gene's germline CDR1 is MGHRA and CDR2 YSYEKL. This CDR3 reads CASSLGGGPSYEQYF. Here the CDR3 DNA reads TGCGCCAGCAGCCTGGGTGGCGGGCCCAGCTACGAGCAGTACTTC.

This clone has only one observation. V gene TRBV19 combines with J gene TRBJ2-1; the D is unclear. Germline assignment: CDR1 LNHDA and CDR2 SQIVND (reference sequence). Between the trimmed V and J ends, which lost 3 bases and 0 bases, there was a span of 9 bases. The CDR3 has 15 residues. The DNA for the CDR3 is TGTGCCAGTAGTATGGGCTCGAGCTCCTACAATGAGCAGTTCTTC. Translation gives CASSMGSSSYNEQFF.

CDR3 in amino acids: CASSQEWRGAYEQYF. For the CDR3, the DNA is TGCGCCAGCAGCCAAGAATGGCGGGGGGCCTACGAGCAGTACTTC. The chain couples TRBV4-1 to TRBJ2-7; 8 bases map to TRBD2. The germline gives CDR1 MGHRA, CDR2 YSYEKL. V lost 0 bases to trimming and J lost 2 bases; unmatched junction nucleotides: 3. The CDR3 is 15 amino acids.

The gene calls are TRBV9 and TRBJ2-1; TRBD2 aligns across 7 bases. The germline V gene has CDR1 SGDLS and CDR2 YYNGEE. Trimming took 2 bases from V and 4 from J; bases not matched to a gene: 6. The CDR3 runs 15 residues. CDR3 DNA sequence: TGTGCCAGCAGCGTCAGCGGGAACTATTACAATGAGCAGTTCTTC. Amino acids: CASSVSGNYYNEQFF.

The V call is TRBV19, the J call TRBJ2-1; TRBD2 agrees at 10 bases. This CDR3 has 14 residues. Germline V gene data show CDR1 as LNHDA and CDR2 as SQIVND (reference sequence). Losses at the gene ends were 7 bases for V and 4 bases for J; bases not matched to a gene: 4. The CDR3 bases are TGTGCCAGTACCGATAGCGGGGGGTACAATGAGCAGTTCTTC. Residues: CASTDSGGYNEQFF.